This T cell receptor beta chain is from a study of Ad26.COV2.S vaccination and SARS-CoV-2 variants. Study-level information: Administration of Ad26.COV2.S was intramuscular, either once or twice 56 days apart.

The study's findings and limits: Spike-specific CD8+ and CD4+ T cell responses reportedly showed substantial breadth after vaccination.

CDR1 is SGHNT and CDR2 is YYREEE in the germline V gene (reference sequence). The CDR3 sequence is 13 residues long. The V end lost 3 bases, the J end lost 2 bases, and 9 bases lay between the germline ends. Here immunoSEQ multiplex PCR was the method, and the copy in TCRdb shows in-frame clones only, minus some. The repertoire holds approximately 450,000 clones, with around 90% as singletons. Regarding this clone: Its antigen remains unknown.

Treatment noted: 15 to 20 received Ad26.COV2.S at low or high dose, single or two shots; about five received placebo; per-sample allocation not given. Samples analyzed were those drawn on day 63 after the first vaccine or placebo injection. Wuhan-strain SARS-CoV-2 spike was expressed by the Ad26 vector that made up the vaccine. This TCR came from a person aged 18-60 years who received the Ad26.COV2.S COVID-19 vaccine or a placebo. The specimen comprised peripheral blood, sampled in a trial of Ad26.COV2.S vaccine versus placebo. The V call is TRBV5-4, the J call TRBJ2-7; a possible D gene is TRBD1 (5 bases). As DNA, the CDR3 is TGTGCCAGCAGCTCTAAGGGGACCTACGAGCAGTACTTC. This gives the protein CASSSKGTYEQYF. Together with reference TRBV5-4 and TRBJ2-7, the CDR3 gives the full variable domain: ETGVTQSPTHLIKTRGQQVTLRCSSQSGHNTVSWYQQALGQGPQFIFQYYREEENGRGNFPPRFSGLQFPNYSSELNVNALELDDSALYLCASSSKGTYEQYFGPGTRLTVT.